This T cell receptor (beta chain) was recorded in a study of blood T cell repertoires in COVID-19. Overall study: The United States, Italy and Spain were the sources of the acute and convalescent COVID-19 samples. PBMCs, B-cell-depleted T cells, or T cells were the source of the cDNA or gDNA that made up the material.

The table lists this clone with a count of one. In the original workflow: Using reference gene primer amplification, nucleated cell counts were estimated. TCRdb's copy holds only in-frame clones and misses some; the assay was immunoSEQ multiplex PCR. V, J and clone size are those of that table, while D and trimming were read from the DNA. Counted here are about 340,000 clones, more than 70% occurring once; the ten biggest clones make up almost 3%. J gave up 7 bases and V 1 base, and 9 bases lay outside the gene matches. This CDR3 contains 16 residues. Per the germline V gene, CDR1 is KGHDR and CDR2 is SFDVKD.

The receptor was isolated from a man younger than 40 with active or convalescent COVID-19. J is TRBJ2-1 and V is TRBV24-1; the match to TRBD2 covers 7 bases. Sequencing was carried out using peripheral blood. CDR3 amino acids: CATSDFRPSGRNEQFF. Here the CDR3 DNA reads TGTGCCACCAGTGATTTTAGGCCTAGCGGTAGGAATGAGCAGTTCTTC.